The 24 T cell receptor beta chains listed next were all sequenced from one sample in a study of blood T cell repertoires in COVID-19. Here immunoSEQ multiplex PCR was the method, and the copy in TCRdb shows in-frame clones only, minus some. The sample records hundreds of thousands of clones, 89% being singletons. The sequencing input was peripheral blood. These receptors all stem from a woman aged 30 to 39 with COVID-19, enrolled during active disease.

The rearrangement joins TRBV6-5 to TRBJ2-3, with 7 nucleotides matching TRBD2. The length of the CDR3 is 14 residues. V was pared by 8 bases and J by 2 bases, with 7 bases of the junction left unmatched. Germline CDR1 MNHEY, CDR2 SVGAGI. The DNA for the CDR3 is TGTGCCAGCTGGGCGGGGGACCCCACAGATACGCAGTATTTT. Its translation is CASWAGDPTDTQYF.

V is TRBV5-1 and J is TRBJ2-3; TRBD2 matches at 12 bases. Germline lookup yields CDR1 SGHRS and CDR2 YFSETQ. V was pared by 3 bases and J by 2 bases, with 7 bases of the junction left unmatched. The CDR3 totals 17 residues. The chain's CDR3 is CASSSRLAGEITDTQYF. The CDR3 DNA is TGCGCCAGCAGCTCCCGACTAGCGGGGGAGATCACAGATACGCAGTATTTT.

This chain links TRBV4-2 with TRBJ2-1; 7 nucleotides match TRBD2. This CDR3 has 15 residues. Looked up from germline, CDR1 is LGHNA and CDR2 is YNFKEQ. The ends lost 0 bases at V and 6 bases at J; junction bases unmatched: 5. CDR3 residues: CASSQDLWGGNEQFF. The CDR3, as DNA: TGTGCCAGCAGCCAAGATCTTTGGGGGGGCAATGAGCAGTTCTTC.

This chain connects TRBV3-1 (or the pseudogene TRBV3-2) to TRBJ1-3, with 7 nucleotides matching TRBD1. CDR1 and CDR2 from the germline V gene are LGHDT and YNNKEL (reference sequence). The CDR3 spans 11 residues. V lost 8 bases and J lost 14; bases outside the gene matches: 9. The CDR3 DNA reads TGTGCCAGCTCCAGGGGGAGTGACTTATATTTT. Translated, it gives CASSRGSDLYF.

Only a few counts were recorded for this clone. This chain joins TRBV4-1 and TRBJ1-2; 8 nucleotides match TRBD1. CDR3 length equals 15 residues. The V and J ends lost 0 bases and 5 bases, in that order; junction bases with no gene match: 5. Germline assignment: CDR1 MGHRA and CDR2 YSYEKL. The CDR3 DNA reads TGCGCCAGCAGCCAAGACCAGGGGGCGAGGTATGGCTACACCTTC. Encoded protein: CASSQDQGARYGYTF.

The J gene is TRBJ2-7, the V gene TRBV19, with TRBD1 identical over 7 bases. Germline V gene sequence: CDR1 LNHDA, CDR2 SQIVND (reference sequence). Trimming at V came to 4 bases and at J to 3 bases, leaving 15 bases not matched to a gene. The CDR3 covers 17 residues. CDR3 nucleotide sequence: TGTGCCAGTAGTAGATCGACAGGGAGCGGACTCAACTACGAGCAGTACTTC. It codes for CASSRSTGSGLNYEQYF.

The chain links TRBV10-3 to TRBJ2-7; a weak D match, TRBD2 (5 bases). Germline assignment: CDR1 ENHRY and CDR2 SYGVKD. The germline V and J ends were trimmed by 9 bases and 7 bases, with 22 bases remaining between them. The CDR3 is made up of 14 amino acids. CDR3 in amino acids: CAIRGTGMTGEQYF. As DNA, the CDR3 is TGTGCCATACGAGGCACGGGAATGACGGGTGAGCAGTACTTC.

V usage is TRBV5-6 and J usage is TRBJ1-4, with a tentative D call TRBD1 (6 bases). The CDR3 has 13 amino acids. V was shortened by 1 base and J by 7 bases, with 8 bases between the two germline ends. Germline CDR1 and CDR2: SGHDT and YYEEEE. CDR3 amino acids: CASSLTGSEKLFF. CDR3 nucleotide sequence: TGTGCCAGCAGCTTGACAGGGAGTGAAAAACTGTTTTTT.

This clone came up once. The chain couples TRBV27 to TRBJ1-2; weak D call: TRBD1 (6 bases). Trimming took 6 bases from V and 4 from J, leaving 12 bases between them. The germline V gene has CDR1 MNHEY and CDR2 SMNVEV (reference sequence). The CDR3 extends over 13 amino acids. The CDR3 region is CASRGQSPYGYTF. In DNA, the CDR3 is TGTGCCAGCAGGGGACAATCTCCCTATGGCTACACCTTC.

The V gene is TRBV6-5, the J gene TRBJ1-5, with 7 bases aligning to TRBD1. J lost 3 bases, V lost 6 bases, and 8 bases had no gene match. Per germline, CDR1 MNHEY and CDR2 SVGAGI. The CDR3 contains 15 residues. For the CDR3, the DNA is TGTGCCAGCAGCCTAACAGGGGCGTACAATCAGCCCCAGCATTTT. Its protein product is CASSLTGAYNQPQHF.

The CDR3 here is CASSLNSEKLFF. Written as DNA, the CDR3 is TGTGCCAGCAGCTTAAACAGCGAAAAACTGTTTTTT. The chain is built from TRBV7-9 and TRBJ1-4; D not resolved. Trimming stripped 2 bases from V and 8 bases from J, with 6 bases between. This CDR3 comprises 12 residues. Germline V lookup: CDR1 SEHNR, CDR2 FQNEAQ (reference sequence).

The chain joins TRBV29-1 to TRBJ1-2; 9 bases agree with TRBD1. CDR1 and CDR2 from the germline V gene are SQVTM and ANQGSEA. CDR3 length: 11 residues. The ends lost 6 bases at V and 8 bases at J; junction bases unmatched: 4. The CDR3 is CSVRTGEGYTF. In DNA form, the CDR3 reads TGCAGCGTGAGGACAGGGGAGGGCTACACCTTC.

The rearrangement links TRBV4-1 to TRBJ1-4; 7 nucleotides match TRBD1. This CDR3 has 16 residues. The V gene end was trimmed by 8 bases and the J gene end by 0 bases; junction bases not matched to a gene: 9. The V gene's germline CDR1 is MGHRA and CDR2 YSYEKL. CDR3: CASRRDSLTTNEKLFF. CDR3 nucleotides: TGCGCCAGCCGGCGGGACAGTTTAACAACTAATGAAAAACTGTTTTTT.

This clone was counted a single time. This chain uses TRBV6-5 with TRBJ2-7; D perhaps matches TRBD1 (6 bases). V lost 0 bases to trimming and J lost 1 base, with 10 bases between them. The CDR3 has 15 residues. Germline-derived CDR1 and CDR2 are MNHEY and SVGAGI. The CDR3 spells CASSYSGTSSYEQYF. As DNA, the CDR3 is TGTGCCAGCAGTTACTCCGGGACAAGTTCCTACGAGCAGTACTTC.

The rearrangement links TRBV6-6 to TRBJ1-5, with TRBD1 matching 10 bases. Germline V lookup: CDR1 MNHNY, CDR2 SVGAGI (reference sequence). The V segment lost 5 bases and the J segment 4 bases; nucleotides outside the gene matches: 11. The CDR3 consists of 17 residues. The DNA for the CDR3 is TGTGCCAGCAGTCAGAGAGACAGGGGGCGGAAGAATCAGCCCCAGCATTTT. Translating gives CASSQRDRGRKNQPQHF.

V is TRBV19 and J is TRBJ1-5; 7 bases are shared with TRBD1. V lost 6 bases to trimming and J lost 6 bases; unmatched junction nucleotides: 8. The CDR3 is 14 residues long. Germline CDR1 and CDR2: LNHDA and SQIVND (reference sequence). The CDR3 DNA follows: TGTGCCAGTAGGGCCCTGACAGGGTCTCAGCCCCAGCATTTT. Its protein product is CASRALTGSQPQHF.

The V call is TRBV21-1, the J call TRBJ1-5; the table's D call TRBD1 went unverified against the DNA. TRBV21-1 is a pseudogene locus. The CDR3 is 14 amino acids. This chain's CDR3 is CASSTRQAKQPQHF. The CDR3 bases are TGTGCCAGCAGCACCAGACAGGCAAAGCAGCCCCAGCATTTT.

The chain joins TRBV7-9 to TRBJ1-3, with D unclear. This CDR3 has 16 amino acids. Germline values: CDR1 SEHNR, CDR2 FQNEAQ (reference sequence). V was clipped by 2 bases and J by 1 base, with 12 bases between them. CDR3 in DNA: TGTGCCAGCAGCTTACGAGGAGGATTTTCTGGAAACACCATATATTTT. It yields the protein CASSLRGGFSGNTIYF.

The V and J genes are TRBV27 and TRBJ1-1; tentative D call: TRBD1 (6 bases). The CDR3 contains 14 residues. Germline V gives CDR1 MNHEY, CDR2 SMNVEV (reference sequence). Trimming stripped 5 bases from V and 5 bases from J, with 15 bases between. CDR3 in DNA: TGTGCCAGCAGTCCACAGGGCGCAGGGACTGAAGCTTTCTTT. Translated: CASSPQGAGTEAFF.

V usage is TRBV28 and J usage is TRBJ1-3; weak D call: TRBD1 (6 bases). Germline V lookup: CDR1 MDHEN, CDR2 SYDVKM. This CDR3 is built from 17 residues. The germline V and J ends were trimmed by 2 bases and 0 bases, with 14 bases remaining between them. For the CDR3, the DNA is TGTGCCAGCAGTTTACCCCCAGGGGCGTTCTCTGGAAACACCATATATTTT. It yields the protein CASSLPPGAFSGNTIYF.

This sequence joins TRBV18 and TRBJ1-2; D is possibly TRBD1 (6 bases). The germline V and J ends were trimmed by 5 bases and 4 bases, with 20 bases remaining between them. The CDR3 covers 16 residues. In germline, CDR1 is KGHSH, CDR2 LQKENI. CDR3 amino acids: CASSSTTGLISYGYTF. The CDR3 DNA follows: TGTGCCAGCTCATCCACTACAGGGTTAATTTCCTATGGCTACACCTTC.

This clone appeared a single time. The V call is TRBV7-9, the J call TRBJ1-5; D remains unclear. The germline gives CDR1 SEHNR, CDR2 FQNEAQ (reference sequence). This CDR3 has 12 residues. V was trimmed by 3 bases and J by 7 bases, leaving 7 bases between them. The CDR3 DNA reads as TGTGCCAGCAGCTTGGGAGACCAGCCCCAGCATTTT. Translation: CASSLGDQPQHF.

The genes are TRBV6-1 and TRBJ2-1, with 8 bases fitting TRBD2. Germline loops: CDR1 MNHNS, CDR2 SASEGT. V lost 2 bases, J lost 7 bases, and 7 bases stayed unmatched. CDR3 length equals 15 residues. The CDR3: CASSEYRGGLNEQFF. CDR3 sequence (DNA): TGTGCCAGCAGTGAATATCGGGGGGGCCTGAATGAGCAGTTCTTC.

V and J are TRBV29-1 and TRBJ1-2, with 7 bases aligning to TRBD1. Trimming removed 6 bases from V and 8 bases from J; junction bases left unmatched: 12. The CDR3 is 13 amino acids. CDR1 is SQVTM, CDR2 ANQGSEA, per germline. The CDR3 loop is CSVDTGEVRGYTF. In DNA, the CDR3 is TGCAGCGTAGATACAGGGGAGGTGCGCGGCTACACCTTC.